This T cell receptor beta chain was sequenced for a study of response to subunit inactivated influenza vaccine. Each CDR3 protein gets one entry after TCRdb re-called the RT-PCR reads with MiXCR. This sample has around 570,000 distinct CDR3 sequences, with about 11% found just once. The length of the CDR3 is 16 residues. Germline lookup yields CDR1 SEHNR and CDR2 FQNEAQ (reference sequence). Losses at the gene ends were 1 base for V and 3 bases for J; bases not matched to a gene: 5. The same data also contributed to another study, on T cells expressing NK-cell markers. That source reports: Template switching by 5'RACE with UMIs generated the TCR beta cDNA. In sorted CD3+CD56+NKG2C+, CD3+CD56+NKG2C- and CD3+CD56-NKG2C+ T cells, TCR beta repertoires were obtained. Seven of the eight sequenced donors were HCMV-seropositive; one was seronegative. It remained uncertain whether the expanded NKG2C+ T cell clones were specific for HCMV antigens.

The TCR comes from a man in his fifties who received an inactivated influenza vaccine. The specimen was PBMCs from blood, collected on the day of vaccination. The V gene is TRBV7-9, the J gene TRBJ2-1; 8 bases are a match to TRBD2. CDR3 region: CASSLGAGADYNEQFF. Here the CDR3 DNA reads TGTGCCAGCAGCTTAGGAGCGGGAGCAGACTACAATGAGCAGTTCTTC. The full variable domain, completed using reference TRBV7-9 and TRBJ2-1, is DTGVSQNPRHKITKRGQNVTFRCDPISEHNRLYWYRQTLGQGPEFLTYFQNEAQLEKSRLLSDRFSAERPKGSFSTLEIQRTEQGDSAMYLCASSLGAGADYNEQFFGPGTRLTVL.